Below, 6 T cell receptor beta chains from the same sample are listed, as sequenced in a study of PD-L1 blockade in urothelial cancer. The repertoire was sequenced with immunoSEQ multiplex PCR; TCRdb's copy has only in-frame clones and lacks some. The sample yields over 100,000 clones, more than 85% seen once. Time point in this sample: peripheral blood 6 weeks after treatment start. This sample comprised PBMCs, obtained around atezolizumab (anti-PD-L1) treatment. The receptors come from a man aged 55-75 years with urothelial cancer.

The chain is built from TRBV21-1 and TRBJ2-7; TRBD1, the table's D call, was not compared with the DNA. TRBV21-1 is a pseudogene locus. The CDR3 has 14 amino acids. CDR3 in DNA: TGTGCCAGCAACAAATCCAGGGTAACGGACGAGCAGTACTTC. It translates to CASNKSRVTDEQYF.

This clone was observed once. The rearrangement links TRBV18 to TRBJ1-2, with a possible D match to TRBD1 (6 bases). The V gene's germline CDR1 is KGHSH and CDR2 LQKENI. The CDR3 is 13 residues long. With 5 bases removed from V and 2 bases from J, the gap between germline ends came to 9 bases. DNA for the CDR3: TGTGCCAGCTCATCTGGACAGAACTATGGCTACACCTTC. It is translated as CASSSGQNYGYTF.

Here the CDR3 DNA reads TGTGCCAGCAGTCTCGAGAGACTTAATGAAAAACTGTTTTTT. Protein product: CASSLERLNEKLFF. The rearrangement joins TRBV6-6 to TRBJ1-4; D is unresolved. In germline, CDR1 is MNHNY, CDR2 SVGAGI (reference sequence). Trimming took 5 bases from V and 4 from J, leaving 11 bases between them. The CDR3 is made up of 14 amino acids.

This chain uses TRBV11-3 with TRBJ2-3, with 11 nucleotides matching TRBD2. After removal of 7 bases from V and 4 bases from J, the junction contained 1 base not matched to a gene. CDR1 and CDR2 from the germline V gene are SGHNT and YENEEA. This CDR3 contains 13 residues. DNA for the CDR3: TGTGCCAGCAAGACTAGCGGGGCAGATACGCAGTATTTT. This encodes CASKTSGADTQYF. The full variable domain, completed using reference TRBV11-3 and TRBJ2-3, is EAGVVQSPRYKIIEKKQPVAFWCNPISGHNTLYWYLQNLGQGPELLIRYENEEAVDDSQLPKDRFSAERLKGVDSTLKIQPAELGDSAVYLCASKTSGADTQYFGPGTRLTVL.

The rearrangement links TRBV10-1 to TRBJ2-6; TRBD1 is a possible D gene (6 bases). V lost 6 bases to trimming and J lost 0 bases, with 18 bases between them. The CDR3 has 18 amino acids. Germline-derived CDR1 and CDR2 are WNHNN and SYGVQD (reference sequence). The CDR3 spells CASRSKKDSLSGANVLTF. Here the CDR3 DNA reads TGCGCCAGCAGAAGTAAAAAGGACAGCCTCTCTGGGGCCAACGTCCTGACTTTC.

The chain recombines TRBV19 with TRBJ1-3, with 8 bases lining up with TRBD1. Losses at the gene ends were 4 bases for V and 0 bases for J; bases not matched to a gene: 8. Germline CDR1 LNHDA, CDR2 SQIVND (reference sequence). The CDR3 contains 17 residues. Here the CDR3 DNA reads TGTGCCAGTAGTACCACAAGACAGGGGAGCTCTGGAAACACCATATATTTT. It codes for CASSTTRQGSSGNTIYF.